These T cell receptor beta chains were read from a single sample in a study of shared clonotypes between healthy human individuals. Some clones are missing from TCRdb's copy, which holds only in-frame ones; the method was immunoSEQ multiplex PCR. The table records approximately 530,000 clones, 90% to 96% of them present only once. Sequenced material: naive CD4+ T cells sorted from blood. The receptors stem from a young woman in good health. The CDR3 runs from the conserved cysteine through the conserved F or W. The order of the fields is clone size, D gene, V gene, J gene, CDR3 protein, CDR3 DNA. D genes are given only for firm matches. The listing skips clone size in some rows; elsewhere it reads once, few, many or a size class.

clone_size: .; d_call: .; v_call: TRBV18; j_call: TRBJ2-7; cdr3_aa: CASSPGTSYEQYF; cdr3_nt: TGTGCCAGCTCACCAGGGACCTCCTACGAGCAGTACTTC
clone_size: .; d_call: TRBD2; v_call: TRBV9; j_call: TRBJ2-7; cdr3_aa: CASSVGGLGTTYEQYF; cdr3_nt: TGTGCCAGCAGCGTAGGGGGACTGGGGACTACCTACGAGCAGTACTTC
clone_size: .; d_call: .; v_call: TRBV10-3; j_call: TRBJ1-3; cdr3_aa: CASSETRAGNTIYF; cdr3_nt: TGTGCCAGCAGTGAAACAAGGGCTGGAAACACCATATATTTT
clone_size: .; d_call: TRBD2; v_call: TRBV5-4; j_call: TRBJ2-5; cdr3_aa: CASSLGGAGGQETQYF; cdr3_nt: TGTGCCAGCAGCTTGGGCGGGGCGGGAGGTCAAGAGACCCAGTACTTC
clone_size: .; d_call: .; v_call: TRBV6-5; j_call: TRBJ2-7; cdr3_aa: CASSWGTGTDPYEQYF; cdr3_nt: TGTGCCAGCAGTTGGGGTACCGGGACTGACCCCTACGAGCAGTACTTC
clone_size: .; d_call: TRBD2; v_call: TRBV5-5; j_call: TRBJ2-1; cdr3_aa: CASSSLALPVNNEQFF; cdr3_nt: TGTGCCAGCAGCTCACTAGCGCTCCCGGTCAACAATGAGCAGTTCTTC
clone_size: .; d_call: .; v_call: TRBV15; j_call: TRBJ2-7; cdr3_aa: CATSLVEEYF; cdr3_nt: TGTGCCACCAGCCTAGTAGAGGAGTACTTC
clone_size: .; d_call: .; v_call: TRBV4-2; j_call: TRBJ2-1; cdr3_aa: CASSLIGNEQFF; cdr3_nt: TGTGCCAGCAGTTTAATTGGAAATGAGCAGTTCTTC
clone_size: once; d_call: .; v_call: TRBV7-9; j_call: TRBJ2-3; cdr3_aa: CASSLARTDTQYF; cdr3_nt: TGTGCCAGCAGCTTGGCTAGAACAGATACGCAGTATTTT
clone_size: .; d_call: TRBD1; v_call: TRBV4-2; j_call: TRBJ2-7; cdr3_aa: CASSVRQGSQYF; cdr3_nt: TGTGCCAGCAGCGTAAGACAGGGAAGTCAGTACTTC
clone_size: .; d_call: .; v_call: TRBV6-5; j_call: TRBJ1-2; cdr3_aa: CASSYSRGGTYGYTF; cdr3_nt: TGTGCCAGCAGTTACTCCCGGGGGGGGACTTATGGCTACACCTTC
clone_size: .; d_call: .; v_call: TRBV9; j_call: TRBJ2-2; cdr3_aa: CASSVTLAANTGELFF; cdr3_nt: TGTGCCAGCAGCGTAACTCTAGCAGCGAACACCGGGGAGCTGTTTTTT
clone_size: .; d_call: TRBD1; v_call: TRBV11-2; j_call: TRBJ1-6; cdr3_aa: CASSLQTGTSPLHF; cdr3_nt: TGTGCCAGCAGCTTACAGACAGGGACCTCACCCCTCCACTTT
clone_size: once; d_call: .; v_call: TRBV5-4; j_call: TRBJ2-7; cdr3_aa: CASSDGTWGRSYEQYF; cdr3_nt: TGTGCCAGCAGCGACGGGACGTGGGGGCGTTCCTACGAGCAGTACTTC
clone_size: .; d_call: .; v_call: TRBV28; j_call: TRBJ2-1; cdr3_aa: CASSLDWSSYNEQFF; cdr3_nt: TGTGCCAGCAGTCTCGACTGGAGCTCCTACAATGAGCAGTTCTTC
clone_size: .; d_call: .; v_call: TRBV7-9; j_call: TRBJ2-3; cdr3_aa: CASSLGSLVGDTQYF; cdr3_nt: TGTGCCAGCAGCTTAGGCTCTTTGGTCGGGGATACGCAGTATTTT
clone_size: .; d_call: TRBD2; v_call: TRBV7-9; j_call: TRBJ2-7; cdr3_aa: CASSRTGGGDEQYF; cdr3_nt: TGTGCCAGCAGCCGAACGGGAGGAGGGGACGAGCAGTACTTC
clone_size: .; d_call: TRBD1; v_call: TRBV29-1; j_call: TRBJ1-1; cdr3_aa: CSGDTGGNTEAFF; cdr3_nt: TGCAGCGGGGATACAGGGGGAAACACTGAAGCTTTCTTT
clone_size: .; d_call: .; v_call: TRBV14; j_call: TRBJ1-2; cdr3_aa: CASSQTSTNWPTTYGYTF; cdr3_nt: TGTGCCAGCAGCCAGACAAGTACTAACTGGCCTACTACCTATGGCTACACCTTC
clone_size: .; d_call: TRBD2; v_call: TRBV5-8; j_call: TRBJ2-2; cdr3_aa: CASSFGLAGTGELFF; cdr3_nt: TGTGCCAGCAGCTTCGGACTAGCGGGAACCGGGGAGCTGTTTTTT
clone_size: .; d_call: .; v_call: TRBV13; j_call: TRBJ1-2; cdr3_aa: CASSFDRSTYYGYTF; cdr3_nt: TGTGCCAGCAGCTTTGACAGGAGTACTTACTATGGCTACACCTTC
clone_size: .; d_call: TRBD1; v_call: TRBV28; j_call: TRBJ2-7; cdr3_aa: CASSLGDRVNEQYF; cdr3_nt: TGTGCCAGCAGCCTTGGGGACAGGGTAAACGAGCAGTACTTC
clone_size: .; d_call: TRBD1; v_call: TRBV28; j_call: TRBJ1-2; cdr3_aa: CASSLTGKGADGYTF; cdr3_nt: TGTGCCAGCAGTTTAACAGGCAAGGGGGCTGATGGCTACACCTTC
clone_size: .; d_call: .; v_call: TRBV28; j_call: TRBJ2-2; cdr3_aa: CASLDTGELFF; cdr3_nt: TGTGCCAGCTTGGACACCGGGGAGCTGTTTTTT
clone_size: .; d_call: .; v_call: TRBV28; j_call: TRBJ2-1; cdr3_aa: CASSLWSYTQFF; cdr3_nt: TGTGCCAGCAGTTTATGGAGCTATACCCAGTTCTTC
clone_size: .; d_call: .; v_call: TRBV29-1; j_call: TRBJ1-2; cdr3_aa: CSVNPPSAGYGYTF; cdr3_nt: TGCAGCGTTAACCCCCCATCGGCTGGCTATGGCTACACCTTC
clone_size: .; d_call: .; v_call: TRBV11-2; j_call: TRBJ1-1; cdr3_aa: CASSGRYRMNTEAFF; cdr3_nt: TGTGCCAGCAGCGGACGGTACAGGATGAACACTGAAGCTTTCTTT
clone_size: .; d_call: TRBD2; v_call: TRBV15; j_call: TRBJ2-7; cdr3_aa: CATSSGLAYEQYF; cdr3_nt: TGTGCCACCAGCAGTGGACTAGCCTACGAGCAGTACTTC
clone_size: .; d_call: TRBD2; v_call: TRBV5-1; j_call: TRBJ2-7; cdr3_aa: CASSLALAGNEQYF; cdr3_nt: TGCGCCAGCAGCTTGGCTCTAGCGGGAAACGAGCAGTACTTC
clone_size: .; d_call: TRBD1; v_call: TRBV28; j_call: TRBJ1-5; cdr3_aa: CASSSGTALNQPQHF; cdr3_nt: TGTGCCAGCAGTTCCGGGACAGCACTAAATCAGCCCCAGCATTTT
clone_size: .; d_call: .; v_call: TRBV21-1; j_call: TRBJ1-2; cdr3_aa: CASSKVGRPKAGYTF; cdr3_nt: TGTGCCAGCAGCAAAGTGGGCAGGCCCAAAGCAGGCTACACCTTC
clone_size: .; d_call: .; v_call: TRBV19; j_call: TRBJ2-7; cdr3_aa: CATDSGGYEQYF; cdr3_nt: TGTGCCACGGACAGCGGCGGATACGAGCAGTACTTC
clone_size: .; d_call: TRBD2; v_call: TRBV6-6; j_call: TRBJ2-3; cdr3_aa: CASSLIAGGIDTQYF; cdr3_nt: TGTGCCAGCAGCCTAATAGCGGGGGGAATAGATACGCAGTATTTT
clone_size: .; d_call: .; v_call: TRBV5-1; j_call: TRBJ2-5; cdr3_aa: CASSLAMRSAGQETQYF; cdr3_nt: TGCGCCAGCAGCTTGGCGATGCGGTCCGCCGGGCAAGAGACCCAGTACTTC
clone_size: .; d_call: .; v_call: TRBV27; j_call: TRBJ2-4; cdr3_aa: CAFSGENIQYF; cdr3_nt: TGTGCTTTTTCGGGGGAGAACATTCAGTACTTC
clone_size: .; d_call: .; v_call: TRBV27; j_call: TRBJ1-1; cdr3_aa: CASSLFSRGMNTEAFF; cdr3_nt: TGTGCCAGCAGTTTATTTAGTCGGGGGATGAACACTGAAGCTTTCTTT
clone_size: few; d_call: .; v_call: TRBV6-4; j_call: TRBJ1-1; cdr3_aa: CASSDWPNTEAFF; cdr3_nt: TGTGCCAGCAGTGACTGGCCGAACACTGAAGCTTTCTTT
clone_size: .; d_call: .; v_call: TRBV5-5; j_call: TRBJ2-2; cdr3_aa: CASSGRSKGSNTGELFF; cdr3_nt: TGTGCCAGCAGCGGACGATCGAAGGGCTCGAACACCGGGGAGCTGTTTTTT
clone_size: .; d_call: TRBD1; v_call: TRBV18; j_call: TRBJ1-1; cdr3_aa: CASSSGQKNTEAFF; cdr3_nt: TGTGCCAGCTCCTCGGGACAGAAGAACACTGAAGCTTTCTTT
clone_size: .; d_call: TRBD1; v_call: TRBV29-1; j_call: TRBJ2-1; cdr3_aa: CSVDRQGYNEQFF; cdr3_nt: TGCAGCGTTGACCGACAGGGCTACAATGAGCAGTTCTTC
clone_size: .; d_call: .; v_call: TRBV28; j_call: TRBJ1-1; cdr3_aa: CASSLRGSETEAFF; cdr3_nt: TGTGCCAGCAGTTTAAGGGGAAGCGAGACTGAAGCTTTCTTT
clone_size: .; d_call: .; v_call: TRBV28; j_call: TRBJ2-2; cdr3_aa: CASSSPSTGELFF; cdr3_nt: TGTGCCAGCAGTTCCCCGTCCACCGGGGAGCTGTTTTTT
clone_size: .; d_call: .; v_call: TRBV11-2; j_call: TRBJ2-7; cdr3_aa: CASSLGIRAYEQYF; cdr3_nt: TGTGCCAGCAGCTTAGGTATAAGAGCCTACGAGCAGTACTTC
clone_size: .; d_call: .; v_call: TRBV7-9; j_call: TRBJ2-1; cdr3_aa: CASSKAGLNFRGQFF; cdr3_nt: TGTGCCAGCAGCAAGGCGGGACTCAACTTTCGAGGGCAGTTCTTC
clone_size: .; d_call: TRBD2; v_call: TRBV5-4; j_call: TRBJ2-7; cdr3_aa: CASSFLNRAGGSLDEQYF; cdr3_nt: TGTGCCAGCAGCTTTCTAAATAGAGCGGGAGGGTCATTGGACGAGCAGTACTTC
clone_size: .; d_call: TRBD1; v_call: TRBV18; j_call: TRBJ2-7; cdr3_aa: CASSPGTGGTYEQYF; cdr3_nt: TGTGCCAGCTCACCCGGGACAGGGGGCACCTACGAGCAGTACTTC
clone_size: .; d_call: .; v_call: TRBV6-5; j_call: TRBJ2-7; cdr3_aa: CASSYLGDPPYEQYF; cdr3_nt: TGTGCCAGCAGTTACCTGGGGGATCCCCCTTACGAGCAGTACTTC
clone_size: .; d_call: .; v_call: TRBV19; j_call: TRBJ2-1; cdr3_aa: CASRLKDVYNEQFF; cdr3_nt: TGTGCCAGTAGACTTAAGGACGTCTACAATGAGCAGTTCTTC
clone_size: .; d_call: .; v_call: TRBV2; j_call: TRBJ1-2; cdr3_aa: CASSPETAIYGYTF; cdr3_nt: TGTGCCAGCAGTCCTGAGACAGCAATCTATGGCTACACCTTC
clone_size: .; d_call: .; v_call: TRBV29-1; j_call: TRBJ1-1; cdr3_aa: CSGRQKNTEAFF; cdr3_nt: TGCAGCGGGAGACAGAAGAACACTGAAGCTTTCTTT
clone_size: .; d_call: TRBD1; v_call: TRBV18; j_call: TRBJ2-1; cdr3_aa: CASSPVSGDSSYNEQFF; cdr3_nt: TGTGCCAGCTCACCAGTATCTGGGGACAGCTCCTACAATGAGCAGTTCTTC
clone_size: .; d_call: .; v_call: TRBV7-9; j_call: TRBJ1-6; cdr3_aa: CASSPPGRRDSPLHF; cdr3_nt: TGTGCCAGCAGTCCCCCGGGACGTAGGGATTCACCCCTCCACTTT
clone_size: .; d_call: .; v_call: TRBV7-8; j_call: TRBJ1-5; cdr3_aa: CASSLWRRGDYSNQPQHF; cdr3_nt: TGTGCCAGCAGCCTATGGCGGAGGGGCGATTATAGCAATCAGCCCCAGCATTTT
clone_size: .; d_call: TRBD1; v_call: TRBV28; j_call: TRBJ1-5; cdr3_aa: CASRPGTANQPQHF; cdr3_nt: TGTGCCAGCAGGCCCGGGACAGCTAATCAGCCCCAGCATTTT
clone_size: .; d_call: .; v_call: TRBV27; j_call: TRBJ2-7; cdr3_aa: CASSFGTAYEQYF; cdr3_nt: TGTGCCAGCAGTTTCGGGACTGCCTACGAGCAGTACTTC
clone_size: .; d_call: TRBD1; v_call: TRBV28; j_call: TRBJ1-2; cdr3_aa: CASSGTAKNYGYTF; cdr3_nt: TGTGCCAGCAGCGGGACAGCGAAGAACTATGGCTACACCTTC
clone_size: .; d_call: .; v_call: TRBV7-9; j_call: TRBJ1-2; cdr3_aa: CASSLAGGRIDYGYTF; cdr3_nt: TGTGCCAGCAGCTTAGCTGGGGGACGGATAGACTATGGCTACACCTTC
clone_size: .; d_call: TRBD1; v_call: TRBV5-1; j_call: TRBJ1-2; cdr3_aa: CASSSSGGGYGYTF; cdr3_nt: TGCGCCAGCAGCTCATCAGGGGGAGGCTATGGCTACACCTTC
clone_size: .; d_call: .; v_call: TRBV5-1; j_call: TRBJ2-6; cdr3_aa: CASSPAGRSSGANVLTF; cdr3_nt: TGCGCCAGCAGTCCGGCAGGACGGAGCTCTGGGGCCAACGTCCTGACTTTC
clone_size: .; d_call: TRBD2; v_call: TRBV5-5; j_call: TRBJ2-7; cdr3_aa: CASSLEWLAGESLTF; cdr3_nt: TGTGCCAGCAGCTTGGAGTGGCTAGCGGGAGAATCCCTGACATTC